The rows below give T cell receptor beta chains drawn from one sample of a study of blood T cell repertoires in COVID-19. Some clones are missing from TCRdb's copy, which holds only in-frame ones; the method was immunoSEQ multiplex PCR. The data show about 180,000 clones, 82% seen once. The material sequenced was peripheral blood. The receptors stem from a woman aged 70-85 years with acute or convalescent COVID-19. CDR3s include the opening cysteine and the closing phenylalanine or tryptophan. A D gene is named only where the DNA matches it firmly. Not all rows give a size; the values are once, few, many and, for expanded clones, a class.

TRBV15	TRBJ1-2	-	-	TGTGCCACCAGCAGGGGAGGGATTGATTATGGCTACACCTTC	CATSRGGIDYGYTF
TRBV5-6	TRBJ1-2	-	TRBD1	TGTGCCAGCAGCGAACAGGGGAATGGCTACACCTTC	CASSEQGNGYTF
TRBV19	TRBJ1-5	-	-	TGTGCCAGTAGTATACAGGGGTCTGATCAGCCCCAGCATTTT	CASSIQGSDQPQHF
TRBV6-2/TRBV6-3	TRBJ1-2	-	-	TGTGCCAGCAGTTATCTGGCAGGGGCTAAGTTACTCTACACCTTC	CASSYLAGAKLLYTF
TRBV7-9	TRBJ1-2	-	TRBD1	TGTGCCAGCAGTCGCGAACTGGGACAGGGGCGAGTTGGCTACACCTTC	CASSRELGQGRVGYTF
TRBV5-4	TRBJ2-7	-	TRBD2	TGTGCCAGCAGCTTGGCTTGGCGGGGGGACTACGAGCAGTACTTC	CASSLAWRGDYEQYF
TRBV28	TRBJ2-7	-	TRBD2	TGTGCCAGCACGTTGAGCGGGAGGGGGTACGAGCAGTACTTC	CASTLSGRGYEQYF
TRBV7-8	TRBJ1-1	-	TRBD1	TGTGCCAGCAGCTTGACAGGGGGTGTGACTGAAGCTTTCTTT	CASSLTGGVTEAFF
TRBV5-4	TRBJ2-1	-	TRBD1	TGTGCCAGCAGCCCTCGACAGGGAAGTGTGAATGAGCAGTTCTTC	CASSPRQGSVNEQFF
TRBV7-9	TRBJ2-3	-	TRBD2	TGTGCCAGCAGCTTAAGCATCCTAGCGGGAGGAGGCACAGATACGCAGTATTTT	CASSLSILAGGGTDTQYF
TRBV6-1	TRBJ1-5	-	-	TGTGCCAGCAGTGAACAGGGGATTAGCAATCAGCCCCAGCATTTT	CASSEQGISNQPQHF
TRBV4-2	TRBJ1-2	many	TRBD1	TGTGCCAGCAGCCAAGGGACAGGGGCGGAGGGCTACACCTTC	CASSQGTGAEGYTF
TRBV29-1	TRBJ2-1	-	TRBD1	TGCAGCGGGGACAGTTACAATGAGCAGTTCTTC	CSGDSYNEQFF
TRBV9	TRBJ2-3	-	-	TGTGCCAGCAGCATTAGTCCCGGGAAAGCAGATACGCAGTATTTT	CASSISPGKADTQYF
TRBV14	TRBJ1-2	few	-	TGTGCCAGCAGCCAAGATCGGAGGAGCTACACCTTC	CASSQDRRSYTF
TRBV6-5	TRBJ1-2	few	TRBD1	TGTGCCAGCAGGACCGGGACAGGGGACTATGGCTACACCTTC	CASRTGTGDYGYTF
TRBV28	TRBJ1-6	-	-	TGTGCCAGCAGCATGACCGCAGGGCACGGATCACCCCTCCACTTT	CASSMTAGHGSPLHF
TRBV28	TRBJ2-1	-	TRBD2	TGTGCCAGCAGTCCACCGAGCGGGAGCTTTATGTACAATGAGCAGTTCTTC	CASSPPSGSFMYNEQFF
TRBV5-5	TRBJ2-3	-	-	TGTGCCAGCAGCTTATTAGGGGATCCCAATCCAGATACGCAGTATTTT	CASSLLGDPNPDTQYF
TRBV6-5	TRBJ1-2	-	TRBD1	TGTGCCAGCAGCCAACAGGGGGGCGGCTACACCTTC	CASSQQGGGYTF
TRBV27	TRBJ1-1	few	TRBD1	TGTGCCAGCAGTCCCCGGACAGGGAGAGGGAACACTGAAGCTTTCTTT	CASSPRTGRGNTEAFF
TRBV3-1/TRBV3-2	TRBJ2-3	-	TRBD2	TGTGCCAGCAGCCAAGATGGGGGGGGAGCAGCAGATACGCAGTATTTT	CASSQDGGGAADTQYF
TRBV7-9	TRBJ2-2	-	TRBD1	TGTGCCAGCAGCTCACGGACAGGGAATGGCGGGGAGCTGTTTTTT	CASSSRTGNGGELFF
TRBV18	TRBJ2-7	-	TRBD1	TGTGCCAGCTCACCAGCAGGGGGCCCCGAGCAGTACTTC	CASSPAGGPEQYF